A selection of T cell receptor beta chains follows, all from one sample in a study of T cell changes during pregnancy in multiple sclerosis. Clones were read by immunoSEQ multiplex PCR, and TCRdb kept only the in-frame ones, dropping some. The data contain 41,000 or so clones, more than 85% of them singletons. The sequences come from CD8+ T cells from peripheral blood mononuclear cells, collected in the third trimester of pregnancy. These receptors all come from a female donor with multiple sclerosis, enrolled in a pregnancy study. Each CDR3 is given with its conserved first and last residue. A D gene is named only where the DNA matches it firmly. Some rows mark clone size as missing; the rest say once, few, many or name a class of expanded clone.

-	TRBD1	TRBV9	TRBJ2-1	CASSVSGQGGPYNEQFF	TGTGCCAGCAGCGTCTCAGGACAGGGAGGACCCTACAATGAGCAGTTCTTC
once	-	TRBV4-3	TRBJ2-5	CASSQGRGGASQETQYF	TGCGCCAGCAGCCAGGGGAGGGGGGGGGCGTCCCAAGAGACCCAGTACTTC
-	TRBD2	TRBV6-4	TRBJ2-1	CASSVLAGGLNEQFF	TGTGCCAGCAGTGTACTAGCGGGGGGGCTCAATGAGCAGTTCTTC
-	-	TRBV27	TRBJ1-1	CASSFVGGDTEAFF	TGTGCCAGCAGTTTCGTAGGGGGGGACACTGAAGCTTTCTTT
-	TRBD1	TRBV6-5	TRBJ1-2	CASSRQGNPNYGYTF	TGTGCCAGCAGTCGACAGGGCAACCCCAACTATGGCTACACCTTC
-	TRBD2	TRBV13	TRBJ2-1	CASKSSSGYNEQFF	TGTGCCAGCAAGTCGTCTAGCGGATACAATGAGCAGTTCTTC
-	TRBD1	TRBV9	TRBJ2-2	CASGAPDRGRGTGELFF	TGTGCCAGCGGAGCCCCGGACAGGGGACGAGGTACCGGGGAGCTGTTTTTT
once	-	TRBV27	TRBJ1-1	CASSFAGVNTEAFF	TGTGCCAGCAGTTTCGCAGGGGTGAACACTGAAGCTTTCTTT
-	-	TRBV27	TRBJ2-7	CASSLSGISYEQYF	TGTGCCAGCAGTTTGTCAGGGATCTCCTACGAGCAGTACTTC
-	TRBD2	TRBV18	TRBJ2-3	CASSPTAGGSDTQYF	TGTGCCAGCTCACCGACGGCGGGAGGGTCAGATACGCAGTATTTT
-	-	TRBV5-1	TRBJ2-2	CASSPGQRAGELFF	TGCGCCAGCAGCCCGGGACAGCGGGCCGGGGAGCTGTTTTTT
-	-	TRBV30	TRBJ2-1	CAWSLLAGNEQFF	TGTGCCTGGAGTTTACTAGCCGGCAATGAGCAGTTCTTC
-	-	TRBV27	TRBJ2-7	CASSFGGEQYF	TGTGCCAGCAGTTTTGGAGGCGAGCAGTACTTC
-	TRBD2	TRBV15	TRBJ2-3	CATSRDALAGDVPTDTQYF	TGTGCCACCAGCAGAGATGCTCTAGCGGGCGATGTTCCTACAGATACGCAGTATTTT
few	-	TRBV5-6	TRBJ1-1	CASSQGLNMNTEAFF	TGTGCCAGCAGCCAGGGGCTGAACATGAACACTGAAGCTTTCTTT
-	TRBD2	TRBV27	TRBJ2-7	CASADGTSGREQYF	TGTGCCAGCGCCGATGGGACTAGCGGGCGTGAGCAGTACTTC
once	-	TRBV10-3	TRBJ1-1	CAISDPFRALNTEAFF	TGTGCCATCAGTGACCCCTTCAGGGCCCTGAACACTGAAGCTTTCTTT
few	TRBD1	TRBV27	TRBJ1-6	CASSLTSDRVLSPLHF	TGTGCCAGCAGTCTAACGTCGGACAGGGTACTTTCACCCCTCCACTTT
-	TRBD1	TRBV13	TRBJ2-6	CASSSTGSGANVLTF	TGTGCCAGCAGCTCGACAGGGTCCGGGGCCAACGTCCTGACTTTC
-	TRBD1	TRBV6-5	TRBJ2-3	CASRDRATDTQYF	TGTGCCAGCAGGGACAGGGCCACAGATACGCAGTATTTT
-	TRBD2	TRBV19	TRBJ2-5	CASSMGLAGGPYQETQYF	TGTGCCAGTAGTATGGGGCTAGCGGGAGGACCGTACCAAGAGACCCAGTACTTC
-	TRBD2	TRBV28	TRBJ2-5	CASSLVLAGGETQYF	TGTGCCAGCAGTTTGGTTCTAGCGGGAGGAGAGACCCAGTACTTC
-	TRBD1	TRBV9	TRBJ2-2	CASSVAGTGPTGELFF	TGTGCCAGCAGCGTAGCCGGGACAGGACCCACCGGGGAGCTGTTTTTT
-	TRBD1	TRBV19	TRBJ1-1	CASSSLTGRYTEAFF	TGTGCCAGTAGTTCGCTGACAGGGAGGTACACTGAAGCTTTCTTT
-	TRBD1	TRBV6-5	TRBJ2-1	CASRDSGGEQFF	TGTGCCAGTCGAGACTCAGGGGGTGAGCAGTTCTTC
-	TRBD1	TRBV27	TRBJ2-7	CASSLTRDRGHEQYF	TGTGCCAGCAGTCTCACAAGGGACAGGGGCCACGAGCAGTACTTC
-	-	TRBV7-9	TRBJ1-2	CASSLADGRTGGYTF	TGTGCCAGCAGCTTAGCGGACGGAAGGACTGGTGGCTACACCTTC
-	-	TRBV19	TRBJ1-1	CATSTGGGYTEAFF	TGTGCCACTTCAACCGGAGGCGGATACACTGAAGCTTTCTTT
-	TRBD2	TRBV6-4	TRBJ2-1	CASSAAGESSHEQFF	TGTGCCAGCAGTGCAGCGGGAGAGTCCTCCCATGAGCAGTTCTTC
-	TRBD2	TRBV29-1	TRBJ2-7	CSVEGTSGTSEQYF	TGCAGCGTTGAGGGGACTAGCGGGACTAGCGAGCAGTACTTC
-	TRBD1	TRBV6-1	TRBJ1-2	CASSEAIGTGDVYTF	TGTGCCAGCAGTGAAGCGATAGGGACAGGGGACGTCTACACCTTC
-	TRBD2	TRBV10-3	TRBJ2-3	CAISESWTSGGNPQYF	TGTGCCATCAGTGAGTCGTGGACTAGCGGTGGGAATCCGCAGTATTTT
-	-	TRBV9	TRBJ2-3	CASSGGVSRTDTQYF	TGTGCCAGCAGCGGGGGCGTTTCTCGCACAGATACGCAGTATTTT
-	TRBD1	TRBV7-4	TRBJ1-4	CASSLEGQAATNEKLFF	TGTGCCAGCAGCTTAGAGGGACAGGCTGCAACTAATGAAAAACTGTTTTTT
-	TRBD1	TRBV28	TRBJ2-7	CASSHTGGSYEQYF	TGTGCCAGCAGTCATACAGGGGGGAGCTACGAGCAGTACTTC
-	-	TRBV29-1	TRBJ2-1	CSVEGHRSNEQFF	TGCAGCGTTGAGGGACACAGAAGCAATGAGCAGTTCTTC
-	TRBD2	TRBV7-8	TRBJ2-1	CASSLRTSGAQNEQFF	TGTGCCAGCAGCTTGAGGACTAGCGGGGCGCAGAATGAGCAGTTCTTC
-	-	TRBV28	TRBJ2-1	CASSLADRNNEQFF	TGTGCCAGCAGTTTAGCGGACAGAAACAATGAGCAGTTCTTC
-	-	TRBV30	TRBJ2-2	CAWSVTWGDTGELFF	TGTGCCTGGAGTGTGACCTGGGGGGACACCGGGGAGCTGTTTTTT
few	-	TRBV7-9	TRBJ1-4	CASSFWGGANEKLFF	TGTGCCAGCAGTTTCTGGGGGGGAGCTAATGAAAAACTGTTTTTT
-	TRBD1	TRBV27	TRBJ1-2	CASSLSEKTGEDGYTF	TGTGCCAGCAGTTTATCGGAAAAGACAGGGGAAGATGGCTACACCTTC
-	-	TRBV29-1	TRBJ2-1	CSVGGGVGNEQFF	TGCAGCGTTGGAGGGGGAGTTGGGAATGAGCAGTTCTTC
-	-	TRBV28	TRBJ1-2	CASSLLNRAYGYTF	TGTGCCAGCAGTTTATTAAACAGGGCGTATGGCTACACCTTC
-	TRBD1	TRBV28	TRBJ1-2	CASSPRTGLGYGYTF	TGTGCCAGCAGTCCCCGGACAGGGTTGGGCTATGGCTACACCTTC
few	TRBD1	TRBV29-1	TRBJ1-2	CSVEEQGNYGYTF	TGCAGCGTTGAGGAACAGGGGAACTATGGCTACACCTTC
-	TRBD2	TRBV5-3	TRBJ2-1	CARSYTSGGGNEQFF	TGTGCCAGAAGCTACACTAGCGGGGGGGGCAATGAGCAGTTCTTC
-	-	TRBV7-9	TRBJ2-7	CASSSATPGEQYF	TGTGCCAGCAGCTCCGCGACCCCGGGTGAGCAGTACTTC